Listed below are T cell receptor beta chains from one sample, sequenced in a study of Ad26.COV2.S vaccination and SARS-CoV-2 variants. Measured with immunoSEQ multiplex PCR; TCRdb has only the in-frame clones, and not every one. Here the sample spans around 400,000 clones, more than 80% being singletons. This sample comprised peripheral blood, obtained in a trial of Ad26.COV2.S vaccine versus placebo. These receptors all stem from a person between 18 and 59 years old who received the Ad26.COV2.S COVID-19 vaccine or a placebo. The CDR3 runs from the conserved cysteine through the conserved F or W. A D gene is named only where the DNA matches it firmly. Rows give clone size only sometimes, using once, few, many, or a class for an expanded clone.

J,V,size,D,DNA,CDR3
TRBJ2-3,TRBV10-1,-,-,TGCGCCAGCAGTGAGTCGGGCAGGTTTAGCACAGATACGCAGTATTTT,CASSESGRFSTDTQYF
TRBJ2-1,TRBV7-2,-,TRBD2,TGTGCCAGCAGCTTGGCTAGCGGAAACAATGAGCAGTTCTTC,CASSLASGNNEQFF
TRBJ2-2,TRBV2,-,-,TGTGCCAGCAGTGAAGGGACAGACGGGGAGCTGTTTTTT,CASSEGTDGELFF
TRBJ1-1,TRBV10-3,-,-,TGTGCCATCAGTGATGGGAACACTGAAGCTTTCTTT,CAISDGNTEAFF
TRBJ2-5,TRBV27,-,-,TGTGCCAGCAGTTTATCGGGGGCGTCAGAGACCCAGTACTTC,CASSLSGASETQYF
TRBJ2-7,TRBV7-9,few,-,TGTGCCAGCAGCTTAGCCATCCACGAGCAGTACTTC,CASSLAIHEQYF
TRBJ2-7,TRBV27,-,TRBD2,TGTGCCAGCAGTTTTAGCGGGAGCTACGAGCAGTACTTC,CASSFSGSYEQYF
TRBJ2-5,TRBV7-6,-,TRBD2,TGTGCCAGCAGCTTCAGACTAGCGGGAGGCCCAGGGGCACCCCACGGGACCCAGTACTTC,CASSFRLAGGPGAPHGTQYF
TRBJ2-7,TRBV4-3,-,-,TGCGCCAGCAGCCAAGGTGCGGTGGGGTACGAGCAGTACTTC,CASSQGAVGYEQYF
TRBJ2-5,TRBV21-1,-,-,TGTGCCAGCAGCAACTGGCGGGAGATGCTCCAAGAGACCCAGTACTTC,CASSNWREMLQETQYF
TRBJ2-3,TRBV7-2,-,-,TGTGCCAGCAGTAGCACAGATACGCAGTATTTT,CASSSTDTQYF
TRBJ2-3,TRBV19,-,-,TGTGCCAGTAGTATAGATCCGAGGGTCCCCACAGATACGCAGTATTTT,CASSIDPRVPTDTQYF
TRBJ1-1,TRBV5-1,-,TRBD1,TGCGCCAGCTCAAAGCCGGACAGGGGTATTGCTGAAGCTTTCTTT,CASSKPDRGIAEAFF
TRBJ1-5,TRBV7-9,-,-,TGTGCCAGCCTTCAACCTTATCGGGTCATCAATCAGCCCCAGCATTTT,CASLQPYRVINQPQHF
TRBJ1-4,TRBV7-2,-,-,TGTGCCAGCAGCCTAAGCAGACAGGTTTCAAATGAAAAACTGTTTTTT,CASSLSRQVSNEKLFF
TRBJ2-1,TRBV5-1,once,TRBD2,TGCGCCAGCAGCTTGACTAAACCGGGACTAGCGGGACCCTCCTACAATGAGCAGTTCTTC,CASSLTKPGLAGPSYNEQFF
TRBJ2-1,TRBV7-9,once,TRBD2,TGTGCCAGCAGCTTTAGCGGGAGTTCTTACAATGAGCAGTTCTTC,CASSFSGSSYNEQFF